The 17 T cell receptor beta chains below were found in one sample sequenced in a study of shared clonotypes between healthy human individuals. Libraries were prepared by immunoSEQ multiplex PCR; TCRdb keeps only in-frame clonotypes and omits some of them. The sample consists of a few million clones, approximately 95% of them appearing once. Material for sequencing was naive CD4+ T cells from PBMCs. Sample subset: CD45RA+ positively selected. These receptor sequences come from a man aged 18 to 29 in good health. Some clones in this sample may be carry-over from other donors' samples.

This clone was observed once. The chain combines TRBV27 with TRBJ2-4; 10 bases are a match to TRBD2. V shed 6 bases, J shed 0 bases, and the junction held 5 bases outside the gene matches. This CDR3 comprises 16 residues. CDR1 is MNHEY and CDR2 is SMNVEV in the germline V gene (reference sequence). The DNA for the CDR3 is TGTGCCAGCAGACGCTCTAGCGGGAGAGCCAAAAACATTCAGTACTTC. Translating it yields CASRRSSGRAKNIQYF.

J is TRBJ2-7 and V is TRBV7-3; weak D call: TRBD1 (6 bases). V lost 2 bases to trimming and J lost 5 bases, with 16 bases between them. In germline, CDR1 is SGHTA, CDR2 FQGTGA. The CDR3 has 15 residues. The CDR3 reads CASSLVRTVNHEQYF. DNA for the CDR3: TGTGCCAGCAGCTTAGTACGGACAGTAAACCACGAGCAGTACTTC.

This clone is a singleton in its sample. The sample contains more than one DNA sequence encoding this CDR3. The chain has TRBV5-4 and TRBJ1-1; maybe TRBD1 (6 bases). There are 13 residues in the CDR3. CDR1 SGHNT and CDR2 YYREEE come from the germline V gene (reference sequence). Trimming removed 1 base at V and 5 bases at J, with 9 bases between. CDR3 bases: TGTGCCAGCAGCTTGATGACAGGTACTGAAGCTTTCTTT. Its protein is CASSLMTGTEAFF.

V is TRBV5-1 and J is TRBJ1-4, with a tentative D call TRBD1 (5 bases). Germline loops: CDR1 SGHRS, CDR2 YFSETQ. This CDR3 has 15 residues. V was pared by 0 bases and J by 8 bases, with 14 bases between. CDR3 in amino acids: CASSLAGAGWEKLFF. In DNA, the CDR3 is TGCGCCAGCAGCTTGGCCGGGGCAGGGTGGGAAAAACTGTTTTTT.

Here the CDR3 DNA reads TGTGCCAGCAGTGACGGAATAGGGGAGACCCAGTACTTC. Amino acid sequence: CASSDGIGETQYF. The chain joins TRBV2 to TRBJ2-5, with D uncertain. Deletions cut 3 bases from V and 5 bases from J, with 10 bases between. CDR3 length equals 13 residues. Looked up from germline, CDR1 is SNHLY and CDR2 is FYNNEI.

This chain joins TRBV6-1 and TRBJ2-3; perhaps TRBD2 as D (5 bases). The CDR3 runs 15 residues. V was cut by 4 bases and J by 5 bases, with 16 bases left in between. CDR1 and CDR2 from the germline V gene are MNHNS and SASEGT. The CDR3 region has the DNA TGTGCCAGCAGTGGAGGGAACCGCCCTGTAGATACGCAGTATTTT. Translation: CASSGGNRPVDTQYF.

The chain employs TRBV28 and TRBJ2-2; 7 bases fit TRBD1. CDR1 is MDHEN and CDR2 is SYDVKM in the germline V gene. This CDR3 region has 16 residues. V shed 6 bases and J 1 base; nucleotides not matched to a gene: 8. CDR3 nucleotides: TGTGCCAGCAGCCCATACAGGGGCAAGAACACCGGGGAGCTGTTTTTT. The encoded protein is CASSPYRGKNTGELFF. Full variable domain (rest looked up from reference TRBV28 and TRBJ2-2): DVKVTQSSRYLVKRTGEKVFLECVQDMDHENMFWYRQDPGLGLRLIYFSYDVKMKEKGDIPEGYSVSREKKERFSLILESASTNQTSMYLCASSPYRGKNTGELFFGEGSRLTVL.

The V gene is TRBV10-3, the J gene TRBJ2-5; 10 nucleotides align to TRBD2. Trimming cost V 6 bases and J 4 bases; bases outside gene matches: 14. This CDR3 contains 17 residues. CDR1 is ENHRY and CDR2 is SYGVKD in the germline V gene. CDR3 amino acids: CAIREGLSSGSGETQYF. The CDR3 nucleotides read TGTGCCATCAGGGAGGGGCTGTCTAGCGGGAGTGGAGAGACCCAGTACTTC.

The chain carries TRBV28 and TRBJ2-1; D not certain. CDR1 is MDHEN and CDR2 is SYDVKM in the germline V gene. V gave up 3 bases and J gave up 8 bases, with 11 bases separating them. The CDR3 loop spans 13 amino acids. The CDR3 nucleotides read TGTGCCAGCAGTTTTGGCCCCCGCGATGAGCAGTTCTTC. It yields the protein CASSFGPRDEQFF.

The chain employs TRBV28 and TRBJ1-1; D perhaps matches TRBD1 (5 bases). V dropped 5 bases and J dropped 4 bases, with 17 bases sitting between them. The CDR3 length is 15 residues. Per the germline V gene, CDR1 is MDHEN and CDR2 is SYDVKM. The CDR3 sequence is CASSTDQGGATEAFF. CDR3 DNA: TGTGCCAGCAGTACCGACCAGGGTGGAGCCACTGAAGCTTTCTTT.

The chain links TRBV5-1 to TRBJ2-7; D not certain. Germline V gives CDR1 SGHRS, CDR2 YFSETQ. This CDR3 contains 14 residues. V was trimmed by 4 bases and J by 6 bases, leaving 17 bases between them. The CDR3 loop is CASSPVAGWGEQYF. The CDR3 bases are TGCGCCAGCAGCCCGGTCGCCGGCTGGGGCGAGCAGTACTTC.

On this clone: The junction does not match germline at one end; this may be a read error. The CDR3 region is CAISGRGTGIYEQYF. CDR3 nucleotide sequence: TGTGCCATTAGTGGAAGGGGGACAGGGATCTACGAGCAGTACTTC. This sequence joins TRBV10-3 and TRBJ2-7; the match to TRBD1 covers 9 bases. CDR3 size: 15 residues. Germline CDR1 reads ENHRY; CDR2 reads SYGVKD.

The chain combines TRBV19 with TRBJ2-5; maybe TRBD2 (5 bases). The CDR3 is 13 residues long. V was shortened by 4 bases and J by 1 base, with 7 bases between the two germline ends. From germline, CDR1 is LNHDA and CDR2 SQIVND (reference sequence). The CDR3, as DNA: TGTGCCAGTAGTACCAGCGGCCAAGAGACCCAGTACTTC. Residues: CASSTSGQETQYF.

This clone was seen only once. DNA of the CDR3: TGTGCCAGCAGCTTGGCGGGGGGCACGGATCAGCCCCAGCATTTT. Translation gives CASSLAGGTDQPQHF. The chain carries TRBV5-5 and TRBJ1-5; possible D gene TRBD1, 6 bases. Trimming removed 0 bases at V and 5 bases at J, with 12 bases between. Germline V gene data show CDR1 as SGHKS and CDR2 as YYEKEE (reference sequence). The CDR3 loop spans 15 amino acids.

The CDR3 spells CASSLARGQGYGYTF. The CDR3 bases are TGTGCCAGCAGCTTGGCCAGGGGGCAAGGCTATGGCTACACCTTC. V and J are TRBV5-4 and TRBJ1-2; 8 bases fit TRBD1. Germline-derived CDR1 and CDR2 are SGHNT and YYREEE (reference sequence). After removal of 0 bases from V and 4 bases from J, the junction contained 5 bases not matched to a gene. The CDR3 spans 15 residues.

The V call is TRBV5-1, the J call TRBJ2-1, with unresolved D. The CDR3 is made up of 13 amino acids. V was cut by 7 bases and J by 8 bases, with 16 bases left in between. The germline V gene encodes CDR1 SGHRS and CDR2 YFSETQ. In nucleotides, the CDR3 is TGCGCCAGCGCCAGGTTTAGGAATCATGAGCAGTTCTTC. Protein product: CASARFRNHEQFF. Looking up the rest from reference TRBV5-1 and TRBJ2-1 gives the full variable domain: KAGVTQTPRYLIKTRGQQVTLSCSPISGHRSVSWYQQTPGQGLQFLFEYFSETQRNKGNFPGRFSGRQFSNSRSEMNVSTLELGDSALYLCASARFRNHEQFFGPGTRLTVL.

This clone was observed once. The chain recombines TRBV5-4 with TRBJ2-7, with a possible D match to TRBD1 (6 bases). Germline assignment: CDR1 SGHNT and CDR2 YYREEE (reference sequence). Trimming cost V 3 bases and J 3 bases, with 13 bases left between them. The CDR3 consists of 14 residues. CDR3 coding DNA: TGTGCCAGCAGCTCGAGGACAGAAAACTACGAGCAGTACTTC. Protein product: CASSSRTENYEQYF.